What follows is one T cell receptor beta chain and its context. Per the original methods: For nucleated cells, counts were estimated from reference gene primer amplification. Here immunoSEQ multiplex PCR was the method, and the copy in TCRdb shows in-frame clones only, minus some. V and J calls and clone size follow that table, whereas D and trimming were derived from the DNA. The table shows 110,000 to 150,000 clones, with 86% occurring only once. This sample was taken from a study of blood T cell repertoires in COVID-19. Individuals aged about 18 to 89 years were recruited from 24 US areas. Assignments of participants to cohorts depended upon their own reported clinical history. Two negative PCRs, clearance, or symptom resolution had been documented for recovered Cohort 3 donors. The clonotype was recovered from a man aged 50-60 years who had recovered from COVID-19. Sequencing was carried out using PBMCs or T cells enriched from blood (not recorded which).

The CDR3 sequence: CASRISTGFNVDYTF. CDR3 in DNA: TGTGCCAGCAGGATTTCTACAGGGTTCAACGTCGACTACACCTTC. The rearrangement joins TRBV28 to TRBJ1-2, with D perhaps matching TRBD1 (6 bases). The CDR3 consists of 15 residues. The V gene lost 6 bases and the J gene lost 10 bases, with 24 bases spanning the gap. Per the germline V gene, CDR1 is MDHEN and CDR2 is SYDVKM.